A single T cell receptor (beta chain) is shown here with its context. These data come from a study of blood T cell repertoires in COVID-19. Overall study: The analysed material was cDNA or gDNA that came from T cells, B-cell-depleted T cells, or PBMCs.

As processed by the authors: Scientists estimated how many nucleated cells there were by amplifying reference gene primers. The method was immunoSEQ multiplex PCR; TCRdb's version includes in-frame clones alone and lacks a portion of them. V and J calls and clone size come straight from that table; D and trimming were deduced from the DNA. This table holds under 40,000 clones, about 88% found once. Unmatched junction bases numbered 7, after V lost 6 bases and J lost 6 bases. The CDR3 runs 15 residues. The germline CDR1 and CDR2 sequences are MDHEN and SYDVKM. Input material: peripheral blood. This chain joins TRBV28 and TRBJ2-1; 11 bases fit TRBD2. The clonotype originates from a man between 65 and 85 years old with active COVID-19. CDR3 DNA: TGTGCCAGCAGCCCTCTAGCGGGAGGCTCCAATGAGCAGTTCTTC. Translation: CASSPLAGGSNEQFF. Full variable domain (remainder filled in from reference TRBV28 and TRBJ2-1): DVKVTQSSRYLVKRTGEKVFLECVQDMDHENMFWYRQDPGLGLRLIYFSYDVKMKEKGDIPEGYSVSREKKERFSLILESASTNQTSMYLCASSPLAGGSNEQFFGPGTRLTVL.